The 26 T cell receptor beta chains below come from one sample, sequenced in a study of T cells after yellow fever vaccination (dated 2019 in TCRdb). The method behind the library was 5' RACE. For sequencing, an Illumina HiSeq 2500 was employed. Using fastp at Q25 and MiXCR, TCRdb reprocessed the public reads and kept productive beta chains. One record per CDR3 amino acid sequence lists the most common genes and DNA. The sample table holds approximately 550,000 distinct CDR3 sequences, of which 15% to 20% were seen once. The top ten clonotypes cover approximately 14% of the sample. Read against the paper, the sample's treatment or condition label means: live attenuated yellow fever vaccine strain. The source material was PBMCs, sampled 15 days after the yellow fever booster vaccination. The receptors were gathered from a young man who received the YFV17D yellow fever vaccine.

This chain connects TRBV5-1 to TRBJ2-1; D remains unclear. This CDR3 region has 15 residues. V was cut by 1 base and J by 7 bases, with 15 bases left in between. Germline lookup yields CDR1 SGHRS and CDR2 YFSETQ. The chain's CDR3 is CASSLSQVSTNEQFF. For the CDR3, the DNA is TGCGCCAGCAGCTTGTCTCAGGTTTCTACGAATGAGCAGTTCTTC.

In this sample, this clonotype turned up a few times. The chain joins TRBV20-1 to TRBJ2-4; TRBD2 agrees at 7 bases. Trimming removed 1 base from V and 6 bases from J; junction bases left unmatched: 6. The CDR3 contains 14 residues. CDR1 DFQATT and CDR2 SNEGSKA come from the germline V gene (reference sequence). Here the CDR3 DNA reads TGCAGTGCTAGAGGCCCCCCGGGGGGAAACATTCAGTACTTC. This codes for CSARGPPGGNIQYF.

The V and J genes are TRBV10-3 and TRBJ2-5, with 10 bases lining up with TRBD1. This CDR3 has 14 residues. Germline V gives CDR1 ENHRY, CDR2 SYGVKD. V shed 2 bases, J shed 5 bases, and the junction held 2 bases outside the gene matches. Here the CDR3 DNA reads TGTGCCATCAGTGAGGGGACAGGGGACGAGACCCAGTACTTC. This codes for CAISEGTGDETQYF.

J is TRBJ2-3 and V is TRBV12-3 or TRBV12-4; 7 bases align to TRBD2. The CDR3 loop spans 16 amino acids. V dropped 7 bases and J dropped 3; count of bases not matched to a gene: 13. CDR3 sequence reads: CASTQDEGSGTDTQYF. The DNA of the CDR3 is TGTGCCAGCACCCAAGATGAGGGTAGCGGGACAGATACGCAGTATTTT.

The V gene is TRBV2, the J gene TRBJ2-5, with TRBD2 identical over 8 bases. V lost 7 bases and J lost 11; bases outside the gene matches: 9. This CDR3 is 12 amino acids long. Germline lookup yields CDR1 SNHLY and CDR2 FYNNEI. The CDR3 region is CASIGSGTSQYF. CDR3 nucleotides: TGTGCCAGCATTGGATCCGGGACTAGTCAGTACTTC.

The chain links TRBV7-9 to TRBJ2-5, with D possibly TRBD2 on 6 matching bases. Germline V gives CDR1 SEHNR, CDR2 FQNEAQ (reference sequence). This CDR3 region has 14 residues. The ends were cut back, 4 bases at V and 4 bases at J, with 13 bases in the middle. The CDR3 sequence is CASSSQPGGETQYF. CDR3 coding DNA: TGTGCCAGCAGCTCCCAGCCCGGGGGAGAGACCCAGTACTTC.

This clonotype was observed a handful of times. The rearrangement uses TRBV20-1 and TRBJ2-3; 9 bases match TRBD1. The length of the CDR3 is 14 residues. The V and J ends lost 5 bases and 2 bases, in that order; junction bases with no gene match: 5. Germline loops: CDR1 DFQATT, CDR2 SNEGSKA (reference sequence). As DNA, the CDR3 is TGCAGTGCTCCGGGACAGGGTTTCACAGATACGCAGTATTTT. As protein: CSAPGQGFTDTQYF.

The CDR3 DNA reads as TGTGCCAGCACGGACAGGTCCTACGAGCAGTACTTC. This codes for CASTDRSYEQYF. This rearrangement joins TRBV25-1 to TRBJ2-7; 7 bases match TRBD1. Germline-derived CDR1 and CDR2 are MGHDK and SYGVNS. CDR3 length equals 12 residues. Losses at the gene ends were 7 bases for V and 1 base for J; bases not matched to a gene: 1.

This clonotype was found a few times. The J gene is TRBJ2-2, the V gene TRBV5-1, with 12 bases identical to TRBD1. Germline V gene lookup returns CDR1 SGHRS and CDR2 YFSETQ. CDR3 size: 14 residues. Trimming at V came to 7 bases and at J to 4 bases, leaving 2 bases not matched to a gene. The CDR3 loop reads CASGDRGPTGELFF. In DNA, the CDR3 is TGCGCCAGCGGGGACAGGGGGCCCACCGGGGAGCTGTTTTTT.

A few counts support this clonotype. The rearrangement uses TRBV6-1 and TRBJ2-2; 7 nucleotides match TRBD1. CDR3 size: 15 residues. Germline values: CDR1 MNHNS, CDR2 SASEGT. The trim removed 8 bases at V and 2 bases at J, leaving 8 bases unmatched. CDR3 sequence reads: CASAYDRVNTGELFF. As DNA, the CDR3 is TGTGCCAGCGCTTATGACAGGGTTAACACCGGGGAGCTGTTTTTT.

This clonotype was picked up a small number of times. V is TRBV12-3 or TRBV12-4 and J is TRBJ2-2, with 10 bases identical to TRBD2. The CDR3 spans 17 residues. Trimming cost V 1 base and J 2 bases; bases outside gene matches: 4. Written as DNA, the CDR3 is TGTGCCAGCAGTTTAGTTGGACTAGCGGAAAACACCGGGGAGCTGTTTTTT. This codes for CASSLVGLAENTGELFF.

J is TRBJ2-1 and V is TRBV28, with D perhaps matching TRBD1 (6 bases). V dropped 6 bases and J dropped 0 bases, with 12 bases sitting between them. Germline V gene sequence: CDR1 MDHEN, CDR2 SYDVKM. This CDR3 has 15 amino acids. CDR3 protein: CASSVGGPSYNEQFF. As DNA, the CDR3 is TGTGCCAGCAGCGTAGGGGGACCCTCCTACAATGAGCAGTTCTTC.

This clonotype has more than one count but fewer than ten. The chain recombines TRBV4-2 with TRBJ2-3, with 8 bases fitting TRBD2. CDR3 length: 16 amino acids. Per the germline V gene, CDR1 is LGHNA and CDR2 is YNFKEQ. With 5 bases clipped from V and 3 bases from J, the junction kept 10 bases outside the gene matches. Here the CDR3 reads CASSARSGRTTDTQYF. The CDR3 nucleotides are TGTGCCAGCAGCGCCAGGAGCGGGAGAACTACAGATACGCAGTATTTT.

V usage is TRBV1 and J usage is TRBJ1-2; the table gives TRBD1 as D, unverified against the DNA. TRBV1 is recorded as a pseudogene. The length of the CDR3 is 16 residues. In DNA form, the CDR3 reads TGCACCAGCAGCCGACAGGGGGCAACCCTGCACTATGGCTACACCTTC. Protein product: CTSSRQGATLHYGYTF.

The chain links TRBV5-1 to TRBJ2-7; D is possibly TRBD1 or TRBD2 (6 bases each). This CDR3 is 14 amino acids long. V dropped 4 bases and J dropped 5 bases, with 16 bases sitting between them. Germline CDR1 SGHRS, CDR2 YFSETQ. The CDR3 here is CASSLLAEGDEQYF. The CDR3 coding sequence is TGCGCCAGCAGCCTGTTAGCGGAGGGGGACGAGCAGTACTTC.

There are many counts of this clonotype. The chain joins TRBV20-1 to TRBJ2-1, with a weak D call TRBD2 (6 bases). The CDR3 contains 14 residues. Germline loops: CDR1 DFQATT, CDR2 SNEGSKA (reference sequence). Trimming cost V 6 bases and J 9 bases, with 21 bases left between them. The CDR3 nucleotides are TGCAGTGCACGAGACGGGACTTTATTTTCTGAGCAGTTCTTC. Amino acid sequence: CSARDGTLFSEQFF.

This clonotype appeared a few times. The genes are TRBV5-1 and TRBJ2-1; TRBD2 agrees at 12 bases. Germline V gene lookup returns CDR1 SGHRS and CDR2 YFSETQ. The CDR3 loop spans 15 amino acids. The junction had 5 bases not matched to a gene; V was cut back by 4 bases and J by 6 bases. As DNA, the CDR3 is TGCGCCAGCAGCGATCTAGCGGGAGGGCCCAATGAGCAGTTCTTC. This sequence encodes CASSDLAGGPNEQFF.

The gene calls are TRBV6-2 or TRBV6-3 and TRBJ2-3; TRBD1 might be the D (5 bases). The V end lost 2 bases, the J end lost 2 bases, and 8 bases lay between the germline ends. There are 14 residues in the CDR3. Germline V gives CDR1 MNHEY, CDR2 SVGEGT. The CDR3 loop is CASSYGANTDTQYF. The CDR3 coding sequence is TGTGCCAGCAGTTACGGGGCCAACACAGATACGCAGTATTTT.

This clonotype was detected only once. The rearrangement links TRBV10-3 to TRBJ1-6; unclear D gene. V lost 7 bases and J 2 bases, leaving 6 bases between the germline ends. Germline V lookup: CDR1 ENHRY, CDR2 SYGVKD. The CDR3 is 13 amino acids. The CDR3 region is CAITGTYNSPLHF. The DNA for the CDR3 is TGTGCCATCACCGGGACCTATAATTCACCCCTCCACTTT.

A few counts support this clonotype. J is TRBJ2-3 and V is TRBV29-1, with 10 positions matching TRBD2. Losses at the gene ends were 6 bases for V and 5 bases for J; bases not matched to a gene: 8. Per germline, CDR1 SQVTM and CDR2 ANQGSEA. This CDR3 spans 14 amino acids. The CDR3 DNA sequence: TGCAGCGTGGACGGCCGACTAGCGGGAGATACGCAGTATTTT. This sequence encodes CSVDGRLAGDTQYF.

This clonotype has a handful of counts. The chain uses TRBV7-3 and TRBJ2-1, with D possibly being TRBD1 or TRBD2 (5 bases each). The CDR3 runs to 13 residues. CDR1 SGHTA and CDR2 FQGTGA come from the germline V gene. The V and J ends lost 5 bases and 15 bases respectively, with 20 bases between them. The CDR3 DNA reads TGTGCCAGCAGCCCATCCTCCGGGACCCCCCCGTTCTTC. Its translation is CASSPSSGTPPFF.

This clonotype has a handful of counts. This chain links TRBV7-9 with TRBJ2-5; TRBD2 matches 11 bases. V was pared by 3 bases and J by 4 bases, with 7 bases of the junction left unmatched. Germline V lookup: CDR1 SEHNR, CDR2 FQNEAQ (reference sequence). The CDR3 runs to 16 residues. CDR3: CASSFPGSGRAETQYF. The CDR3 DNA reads TGTGCCAGCAGCTTTCCGGGTAGCGGGAGGGCAGAGACCCAGTACTTC.

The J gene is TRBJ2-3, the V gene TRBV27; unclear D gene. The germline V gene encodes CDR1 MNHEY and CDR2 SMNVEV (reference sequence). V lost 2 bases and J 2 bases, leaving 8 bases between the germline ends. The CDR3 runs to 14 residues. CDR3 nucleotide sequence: TGTGCCAGCAGTTTAAACAAGAACACAGATACGCAGTATTTT. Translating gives CASSLNKNTDTQYF.

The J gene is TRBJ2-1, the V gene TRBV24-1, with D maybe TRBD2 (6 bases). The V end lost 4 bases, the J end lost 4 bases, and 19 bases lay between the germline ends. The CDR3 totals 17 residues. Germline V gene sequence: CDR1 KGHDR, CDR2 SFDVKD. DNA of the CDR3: TGTGCCACCAGTGACTTCAGCGCGGGGAGAAGGTACAATGAGCAGTTCTTC. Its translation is CATSDFSAGRRYNEQFF.

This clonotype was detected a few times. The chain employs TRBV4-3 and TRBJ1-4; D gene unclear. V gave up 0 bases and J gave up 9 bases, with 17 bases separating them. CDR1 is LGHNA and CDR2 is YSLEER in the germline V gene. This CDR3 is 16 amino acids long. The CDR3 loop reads CASSQDVRSGMKKLFF. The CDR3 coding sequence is TGCGCCAGCAGCCAAGATGTCAGGTCTGGAATGAAAAAACTGTTTTTT.

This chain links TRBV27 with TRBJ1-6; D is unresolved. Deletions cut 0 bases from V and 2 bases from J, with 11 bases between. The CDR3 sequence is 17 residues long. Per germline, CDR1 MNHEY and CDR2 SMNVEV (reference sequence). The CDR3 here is CASSLSWGGTYNSPLHF. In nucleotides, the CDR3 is TGTGCCAGCAGTTTATCTTGGGGAGGCACCTATAATTCACCCCTCCACTTT.